Presented here are 4 T cell receptor beta chains from one specimen sequenced in a study of TIL therapy for anti-PD-1-resistant metastatic lung cancer. The time point is: pre-treatment sample, taken before nivolumab and TIL therapy. The tumor samples were excised metastases, mostly pleural nodules or supraclavicular lymph nodes. Sequencing used immunoSEQ v3. Method: immunoSEQ multiplex PCR; TCRdb's copy keeps in-frame clones and lacks some. Here the sample spans tens of thousands of clones, less than 75% being singletons. Specimen: tumor tissue, collected at baseline. The receptors originated from a person between 30 and 79 years old with non-small cell lung cancer.

V gene TRBV7-2 combines with J gene TRBJ2-1; TRBD1 might be the D (5 bases). V shed 3 bases and J shed 4 bases, with 13 bases lying between them. The CDR3 covers 15 residues. The germline CDR1 and CDR2 sequences are SGHTA and FQGNSA. Here the CDR3 reads CASSLTGARYNEQFF. CDR3 coding DNA: TGTGCCAGCAGCTTGACTGGGGCCCGTTACAATGAGCAGTTCTTC.

The sample holds one count of this clone. V usage is TRBV5-1 and J usage is TRBJ2-5; no definite D call. Trimming pared 0 bases from V and 0 bases from J, leaving 9 bases between. Germline loops: CDR1 SGHRS, CDR2 YFSETQ. The CDR3 runs 15 residues. This chain's CDR3 is CASSLVGVYQETQYF. The CDR3 DNA sequence: TGCGCCAGCAGCTTGGTTGGGGTGTACCAAGAGACCCAGTACTTC.

This chain uses TRBV11-2 with TRBJ2-7; 10 bases map to TRBD1. This CDR3 comprises 17 residues. Looked up from germline, CDR1 is SGHAT and CDR2 is FQNNGV. V was clipped by 0 bases and J by 0 bases; unmatched bases: 5. In nucleotides, the CDR3 is TGTGCCAGCAGCTTAGATCCGGGACAGGGGAGCTCCTACGAGCAGTACTTC. It encodes CASSLDPGQGSSYEQYF.

This sequence joins TRBV7-3 and TRBJ1-2; D might be TRBD1 (5 bases). V was clipped by 5 bases and J by 6 bases, with 13 bases between them. The germline CDR1 and CDR2 sequences are SGHTA and FQGTGA. The CDR3 spans 13 residues. CDR3 in DNA: TGTGCCAGCAGCCCCGGCAGGGCGAATGGCTACACCTTC. This gives the protein CASSPGRANGYTF.